A single sample gave rise to the 22 T cell receptor beta chains below, sequenced in a study of blood T cells in healthy people across ages. With a J-beta primer mix and a sample-barcoded 5' primer, a second PCR ran 7 to 11 cycles. TCRdb called the 5' RACE reads again in MiXCR, with one record for every CDR3 protein. Of 600,000 or so distinct CDR3 sequences detected, around 50% appear once; the ten largest clones hold approximately 23%. The sequencing input was blood. These receptors all come from a man older than 75 in good health.

This clonotype was detected a few times. This chain joins TRBV18 and TRBJ2-1; 10 nucleotides match TRBD1. The CDR3 loop spans 16 amino acids. V shed 3 bases and J 9 bases; nucleotides not matched to a gene: 11. The germline V gene has CDR1 KGHSH and CDR2 LQKENI. CDR3 sequence reads: CASSPPRDRGGGEQFF. For the CDR3, the DNA is TGTGCCAGCTCACCTCCCCGGGACAGGGGAGGTGGTGAGCAGTTCTTC.

The count of this clonotype is one. This chain connects TRBV7-2 to TRBJ2-1; tentative D call: TRBD1 (5 bases). Between the trimmed V and J ends, which lost 8 bases and 5 bases, there was a span of 19 bases. Germline CDR1 SGHTA, CDR2 FQGNSA. CDR3 size: 15 residues. The CDR3 DNA reads as TGTGCCAGCTCTCCACAGGTTCGAGAAAACAATGAGCAGTTCTTC. Encoded protein: CASSPQVRENNEQFF.

V and J are TRBV2 and TRBJ2-1; D unclear. The CDR3 is 15 amino acids. Germline V lookup: CDR1 SNHLY, CDR2 FYNNEI. V was pared by 4 bases and J by 6 bases, with 16 bases between. In DNA form, the CDR3 reads TGTGCCAGCAGTGCGGAGTCCGGAGATGGCAATGAGCAGTTCTTC. This sequence encodes CASSAESGDGNEQFF.

This sequence joins TRBV21-1 and TRBJ1-6. TRBV21-1 is deemed a pseudogene. The CDR3 is 14 residues long. Here the CDR3 reads CASSRERGGSPLHF. Written as DNA, the CDR3 is TGTGCCAGCAGCAGGGAACGTGGAGGTTCACCCCTCCACTTT.

This chain links TRBV15 with TRBJ1-6; weak D call: TRBD1 (5 bases). Per the germline V gene, CDR1 is LNHNV and CDR2 is YYDKDF (reference sequence). The V end was cut by 5 bases, the J end by 9 bases, with 17 bases between. The CDR3 contains 15 residues. CDR3: CATSGVLGVGSPLHF. CDR3 nucleotides: TGTGCCACCAGCGGGGTGTTGGGGGTTGGTTCACCCCTCCACTTT.

In this sample, this clonotype turned up a few times. V and J are TRBV4-3 and TRBJ2-7; 9 bases line up with TRBD2. The DNA end favors TRBJ2-5, so the J call may be wrong. Germline V lookup: CDR1 LGHNA, CDR2 YSLEER. This CDR3 is built from 15 residues. The CDR3 DNA reads as TGCGCCAGCAGCCAAGACCTAGCGGGGTGGGAGACCCAGTACTTC. It specifies CASSQDLAGWETQYF.

There are a few counts of this clonotype. This sequence joins TRBV20-1 and TRBJ2-3; D unresolved. Between the trimmed V and J ends, which lost 3 bases and 0 bases, there was a span of 13 bases. Per germline, CDR1 DFQATT and CDR2 SNEGSKA (reference sequence). The CDR3 totals 15 residues. CDR3 DNA: TGCAGTGCTAGTAGGTCAGCCAGTAGCACAGATACGCAGTATTTT. Protein product: CSASRSASSTDTQYF.

The rearrangement uses TRBV4-3 and TRBJ1-5; TRBD1 agrees at 10 bases. The junction had 16 bases not matched to a gene; V was cut back by 0 bases and J by 2 bases. Germline-derived CDR1 and CDR2 are LGHNA and YSLEER. The CDR3 is made up of 21 amino acids. This chain's CDR3 is CASSQDWAPDRGSRGNQPQHF. Here the CDR3 DNA reads TGCGCCAGCAGCCAAGATTGGGCCCCGGACAGGGGGTCAAGGGGCAATCAGCCCCAGCATTTT.

The chain joins TRBV2 to TRBJ2-3; D gene ambiguous. The germline V gene encodes CDR1 SNHLY and CDR2 FYNNEI. V lost 4 bases to trimming and J lost 2 bases, with 13 bases between them. The CDR3 is 15 amino acids. CDR3 coding DNA: TGTGCCAGCAGTGTTCATGGGGTCTTCACAGATACGCAGTATTTT. This encodes CASSVHGVFTDTQYF.

The chain joins TRBV6-5 to TRBJ2-2, with 12 nucleotides matching TRBD1. Trimming cost V 11 bases and J 7 bases; bases outside gene matches: 11. CDR1 and CDR2 (germline): MNHEY, SVGAGI. This CDR3 is built from 15 residues. CDR3 sequence (DNA): TGTGCCGCGCGAACCGGGACAGGGGGCGTCGGGGAGCTGTTTTTT. This gives the protein CAARTGTGGVGELFF.

There are a few counts of this clonotype. The CDR3 reads CASSGGPSYEQYF. CDR3 in DNA: TGTGCCAGCAGTGGGGGGCCCTCCTACGAGCAGTACTTC. V gene TRBV12-3 or TRBV12-4 combines with J gene TRBJ2-7, with D possibly being TRBD1 or TRBD2 (6 bases each). The CDR3 loop spans 13 amino acids. The V and J ends lost 5 bases and 0 bases respectively, with 8 bases between them.

This clonotype was counted only a few times. V and J are TRBV12-3 or TRBV12-4 and TRBJ2-7; TRBD1 agrees at 7 bases. Trimming cost V 5 bases and J 6 bases; bases outside gene matches: 7. The CDR3 length is 13 residues. The CDR3 reads CASSTRQGVEQYF. The CDR3 nucleotides are TGTGCCAGCAGTACTCGACAGGGTGTCGAGCAGTACTTC.

This clonotype was seen a few times. V usage is TRBV5-1 and J usage is TRBJ2-3; 10 bases match TRBD1. The CDR3 has 14 residues. The V gene end was trimmed by 3 bases and the J gene end by 6 bases; junction bases not matched to a gene: 4. Germline V gene sequence: CDR1 SGHRS, CDR2 YFSETQ. CDR3 sequence: CASSSGTGVDTQYF. Written as DNA, the CDR3 is TGCGCCAGCAGCTCCGGGACAGGGGTGGATACGCAGTATTTT. Supplemented by reference TRBV5-1 and TRBJ2-3, the full variable domain reads KAGVTQTPRYLIKTRGQQVTLSCSPISGHRSVSWYQQTPGQGLQFLFEYFSETQRNKGNFPGRFSGRQFSNSRSEMNVSTLELGDSALYLCASSSGTGVDTQYFGPGTRLTVL.

This clonotype was detected ten times or more. The rearrangement joins TRBV6-5 to TRBJ2-7, with 13 bases lining up with TRBD2. CDR3 size: 15 residues. V shed 5 bases and J 6 bases; nucleotides not matched to a gene: 7. Germline V CDR1 and CDR2: MNHEY, SVGAGI. CDR3 in DNA: TGTGCCAGCAGTGCTGGACTAGCGGGAGTGGGCGAGCAGTACTTC. Translated: CASSAGLAGVGEQYF.

V usage is TRBV7-8 and J usage is TRBJ2-3, with 9 bases identical to TRBD2. In germline, CDR1 is SGHVS, CDR2 FQNEAQ. The CDR3 contains 15 residues. J lost 5 bases, V lost 6 bases, and 9 bases had no gene match. Written as DNA, the CDR3 is TGTGCCAGCAGTAGAGGCGGGAGGGCGATAGATACGCAGTATTTT. Protein: CASSRGGRAIDTQYF.

This clonotype was seen a single time. Mismatch with germline at one junction end may stem from a read error. The chain recombines TRBV4-3 with TRBJ2-2; 9 bases map to TRBD2. Looked up from germline, CDR1 is LGHNA and CDR2 is YSLEER. This CDR3 region has 16 residues. CDR3 in amino acids: CASSQDLGLATGELFF. The CDR3 coding sequence is TGCGCCAGCAGCCAAGATCTAGGACTAGCGACCGGGGAACTGTTTTTT.

The CDR3 protein is CASSPDGALLFF. CDR3 bases: TGTGCCAGCAGCCCGGACGGAGCCCTGCTGTTTTTT. The chain couples TRBV28 to TRBJ1-4; no definite D call. Germline V gene data show CDR1 as MDHEN and CDR2 as SYDVKM. V lost 6 bases, J lost 14 bases, and 16 bases lay in between. This CDR3 is 12 amino acids long.

The rearrangement joins TRBV4-3 to TRBJ2-1, with D possibly being TRBD2 (5 bases). V was cut by 2 bases and J by 0 bases, with 14 bases left in between. The CDR3 runs to 17 residues. The germline CDR1 and CDR2 sequences are LGHNA and YSLEER. The CDR3, as DNA: TGCGCCAGCAGCCAATTCCAGCTAGCCCTCTCCTACAATGAGCAGTTCTTC. Protein: CASSQFQLALSYNEQFF.

This clonotype was detected only a few times. The V call is TRBV20-1, the J call TRBJ1-2, with D tentatively TRBD1 (6 bases). The germline V and J ends were trimmed by 1 base and 6 bases, with 15 bases remaining between them. The CDR3 has 14 residues. Germline V CDR1 and CDR2: DFQATT, SNEGSKA (reference sequence). The CDR3 DNA follows: TGCAGTGCTAGAGGAACGTCGAAGGGGGATGGCTACACCTTC. This encodes CSARGTSKGDGYTF.

This clonotype was seen a single time. The junction does not match germline at one end; this may be a read error. The rearrangement uses TRBV20-1 and TRBJ2-1; 10 positions agree with TRBD2. The germline CDR1 and CDR2 sequences are DFQATT and SNEGSKA (reference sequence). The CDR3 length is 13 residues. CDR3 loop: CSATSGSSNGQFF. DNA for the CDR3: TGCAGTGCTACTAGCGGGAGCTCCAATGGGCAGTTCTTC.

The chain uses TRBV7-2 and TRBJ2-1, with TRBD2 identical over 7 bases. V lost 5 bases to trimming and J lost 9 bases; unmatched junction nucleotides: 4. Germline loops: CDR1 SGHTA, CDR2 FQGNSA. The CDR3 length is 12 residues. The DNA of the CDR3 is TGTGCCAGCAGCCGAACGGGAGGTGAGCAGTTCTTC. Its translation: CASSRTGGEQFF.

This clonotype has a single count. This chain joins TRBV5-1 and TRBJ2-3; D is unresolved. The CDR3 is 12 amino acids. CDR1 SGHRS and CDR2 YFSETQ come from the germline V gene. Trimming took off 4 bases at V and 4 bases at J, with 7 bases between the two ends. CDR3 sequence (DNA): TGCGCCAGCAGCAAAGGACCAGATACGCAGTATTTT. Translation gives CASSKGPDTQYF.